What follows is one TCR beta chain and its context. In this sample, this clonotype turned up a few times. This receptor's antigen is unknown. Base qualities are not provided; no much larger clone lies one nucleotide away. This was a case-control study nested in a cohort of healthcare workers in London, UK, who had nasopharyngeal swab PCR tests and blood samples taken every week. Between 23 and 31 March 2020, the week of the UK lockdown, healthcare workers were enrolled and then followed up weekly for as long as 16 weeks. The method was 5' RACE. The listed sequencing device is NextSeq 500. To correct for sequencing error and PCR bias, the TCR library protocol tagged individual cDNA molecules with unique molecular identifiers. Sequencing covered both TCR alpha and beta chains, and within each sample the abundances of alpha and beta sequences were tightly co-correlated. Processing in the source paper ran as follows. V gene, J gene and CDR3 annotation of TCR sequences was performed with Decombinator V4. Expanded TCRs were defined as changing significantly between any two time points under a Poisson model with p below 0.0001. Abundances of TCRs were expressed as counts per million after normalisation to the total number of TCRs sequenced in each sample. TRAV1-2 paired with TRAJ12, TRAJ20 or TRAJ33 defined MAIT TCRs, while TRAV10 paired with TRAJ18 defined iNKT TCRs. A search of VDJdb, accessed on 1 November 2021, was run for TCRs annotated to CMV, EBV and SARS-CoV-2, with TCRs annotated for multiple antigens excluded. The raw public data were reprocessed by TCRdb itself: fastp quality trimming at Q25, MiXCR clonotype calling, in-frame beta chains only. Each CDR3 protein appears once, grouped with its most common genes and DNA. In this record, the V and J calls reflect TCRdb's handling and not the investigators' own analysis. The sample profile shows 20,000 to 30,000 distinct CDR3 sequences; about 4% of them were found once. About 4.4% of the sample is in the top ten clones.

This sample was included in a study of early T cells in non-severe SARS-CoV-2 infection (dated by TCRdb to 2020 to 2023). For the wider study: Bulk RNA from unsorted whole blood was used for TCR sequencing, so alpha and beta chains could not be paired. The research as a whole found: VDJdb matching was skewed toward anti-spike CD8 responses, so virus-specific expansions were likely underestimated and private and CD4 specificities were missed.

The CDR3, from cysteine to phenylalanine, totals 18 residues. CDR3 DNA only is kept here, 54 bases in frame from base 1. Ends trimmed: V by 11 bases, J by 5 bases; bases unmatched to a gene: 26. CDR1 and CDR2 were assigned from the germline V gene (reference sequence) as MNHEY and SMNVEV. The clonotype comes from an adult who was a healthcare worker with PCR-confirmed SARS-CoV-2 infection or an uninfected control (not recorded which). Specimen: whole blood. The V gene is TRBV27 and the J gene is TRBJ1-1, with 7 middle bases fitting TRBD1. The nucleotide sequence is given as TGTGCCGGAGGCGCATTACTCCGGGACAGCCAACTGAGGACTGAAGCTTTCTTT. It specifies CAGGALLRDSQLRTEAFF.